This passage covers 10 T cell receptor beta chains from one sample sequenced in a study of shared clonotypes between healthy human individuals. This table comes from immunoSEQ multiplex PCR, and its TCRdb copy is limited to in-frame clones, with some not included. The sample yields some 2,100,000 clones, more than 90% seen once. The sequenced sample consisted of naive CD4+ T cells sorted from blood. Subset specified: CD45RA+ positively selected. The origin of the receptors is a man younger than 35 in good health.

In DNA, the CDR3 is TGCGCCAGCAGCCAAGATATAGTATTAATACGAGGCAATCAGCCCCAGCATTTT. Protein sequence: CASSQDIVLIRGNQPQHF. The chain uses TRBV4-3 and TRBJ1-5; D gene uncertain. Trimming left V 0 bases short and J 2 bases short, with 17 bases between. CDR3 length equals 18 residues. Germline V lookup: CDR1 LGHNA, CDR2 YSLEER.

The chain recombines TRBV5-4 with TRBJ2-3; D may be TRBD1 or TRBD2 (5 bases each). CDR1 SGHNT and CDR2 YYREEE come from the germline V gene (reference sequence). CDR3 length equals 16 residues. V was clipped by 1 base and J by 2 bases, with 14 bases between them. The CDR3 reads CASSLTRDQYTDTQYF. CDR3 nucleotide sequence: TGTGCCAGCAGCTTGACCCGGGACCAGTACACAGATACGCAGTATTTT.

On this clone itself: Additional DNA sequences in this sample encode the identical CDR3. The chain employs TRBV29-1 and TRBJ2-7, with D tentatively TRBD1 (5 bases). The germline V and J ends were trimmed by 6 bases and 3 bases, with 15 bases remaining between them. Germline CDR1 SQVTM, CDR2 ANQGSEA. The CDR3 consists of 13 residues. The DNA of the CDR3 is TGCAGCGTCTTAGCTGGCGACAGCTACGAGCAGTACTTC. Translating gives CSVLAGDSYEQYF.

The CDR3 loop is CASSLQPNTGELFF. The DNA for the CDR3 is TGTGCCAGCAGCTTGCAGCCGAACACCGGGGAGCTGTTTTTT. This chain links TRBV7-2 with TRBJ2-2; D unclear. The ends were cut back, 3 bases at V and 0 bases at J, with 5 bases in the middle. Germline-derived CDR1 and CDR2 are SGHTA and FQGNSA. This CDR3 comprises 14 residues.

The V gene is TRBV25-1, the J gene TRBJ2-1, with TRBD2 matching over 13 bases. V dropped 4 bases and J dropped 4; count of bases not matched to a gene: 1. Germline lookup yields CDR1 MGHDK and CDR2 SYGVNS. The CDR3 contains 15 residues. CDR3 nucleotide sequence: TGTGCCAGCAGTGCGACTAGCGGGAGGTACAATGAGCAGTTCTTC. Amino acid sequence: CASSATSGRYNEQFF.

The genes are TRBV28 and TRBJ2-7; D perhaps matches TRBD2 (5 bases). The germline CDR1 and CDR2 sequences are MDHEN and SYDVKM. Trimming removed 9 bases from V and 4 bases from J, with 16 bases in between. This CDR3 is 13 amino acids long. Here the CDR3 reads CASQEESRYEQYF. The CDR3 DNA reads TGTGCCAGTCAGGAGGAATCTAGGTACGAGCAGTACTTC.

The V call is TRBV11-2, the J call TRBJ2-7; TRBD2 matches 13 bases. The germline CDR1 and CDR2 sequences are SGHAT and FQNNGV. The trim removed 3 bases at V and 4 bases at J, leaving 3 bases unmatched. The CDR3 covers 15 residues. The CDR3 DNA follows: TGTGCCAGCAGCTTTACTAGCGGGGGGGCTTACGAGCAGTACTTC. Encoded protein: CASSFTSGGAYEQYF.

V usage is TRBV7-9 and J usage is TRBJ1-1, with TRBD1 matching over 9 bases. The V gene's germline CDR1 is SEHNR and CDR2 FQNEAQ (reference sequence). The V gene end was trimmed by 3 bases and the J gene end by 2 bases; junction bases not matched to a gene: 7. The CDR3 is made up of 16 amino acids. The CDR3 here is CASSLMKTGGNTEAFF. The CDR3 DNA reads as TGTGCCAGCAGCTTGATGAAAACAGGGGGCAACACTGAAGCTTTCTTT.

The gene calls are TRBV6-5 and TRBJ1-1, with 9 bases lining up with TRBD1. Germline values: CDR1 MNHEY, CDR2 SVGAGI. The CDR3 runs 14 residues. V gave up 7 bases and J gave up 5 bases; unmatched junction bases: 8. CDR3 amino acids: CASIRGQGRTEAFF. DNA of the CDR3: TGTGCCAGCATTCGGGGACAGGGTCGGACTGAAGCTTTCTTT.

The V and J genes are TRBV7-9 and TRBJ1-5; the match to TRBD1 covers 7 bases. Per germline, CDR1 SEHNR and CDR2 FQNEAQ (reference sequence). Germline trimming cut 3 bases from V and 2 bases from J; bases unmatched to any gene: 10. The CDR3 spans 17 residues. The CDR3 coding sequence is TGTGCCAGCAGCTTGGGAACAGGGGAGGCAGGCAATCAGCCCCAGCATTTT. This encodes CASSLGTGEAGNQPQHF.